This T cell receptor (beta chain) was identified in a study of beta chain features in type 1 diabetes. Study overall: In all, 85 million to 130 million sorted cells from all samples were analyzed. Study conclusions and caveats: Lower insertion and higher deletion counts appeared at VDJ junctions in type 1 diabetes patients. Resolution of whether HLA type affects TCRB rearrangement was not achieved here. Whatever favoring of shorter templates PCR might show would apply equally to patients and controls. Shorter TCRB CDR3s, moderately but significantly so, were found in Type 1 diabetes patients in all four CD4+ subsets.

Concerning this clone itself: Its specificity is not known. This could be a read error, since a much larger clone is one nucleotide away.

TCRB transcripts that were expressed got sequenced, as all of the isolated RNA had been reverse transcribed. The repertoire was sequenced with immunoSEQ multiplex PCR; TCRdb's copy has only in-frame clones and lacks some. This table holds a few hundred thousand clones, about 10% found once. CDR1 SGHTS and CDR2 YDEGEE come from the germline V gene. Trimming pared 6 bases from V and 6 bases from J, leaving 19 bases between. The CDR3 totals 15 residues. The chain couples TRBV5-8 to TRBJ2-1; perhaps TRBD1 as D (6 bases). Sequencing was done on a sample of central memory CD4+ T cells from blood. The clonotype originates from a man aged 25-45 years with type 1 diabetes. This CDR3 reads CASTLPGQPFNEQFF. For the CDR3, the DNA is TGTGCCAGCACCTTACCCGGACAGCCCTTCAATGAGCAGTTCTTC.